This TCR beta chain was documented in a study of cytomegalovirus exposure and HLA in healthy donors. Study results and limitations: Further analysis was carried out later, and it showed several of the most significant clusters appearing linked to common viral pathogens. An analysis was carried out at a later point. It showed that HLA-associated TCR beta chains were more clonally expanded than equally common non-associated chains. Presence/absence analyses rested on an assumption that sequencing depth was roughly uniform across donors.

All the people who gave samples were healthy bone marrow donors. Concerning this clone: What it binds is not known.

Germline V gene lookup returns CDR1 MNHEY and CDR2 SMNVEV (reference sequence). The CDR3 loop spans 15 amino acids. The V end lost 8 bases, the J end lost 7 bases, and 24 bases lay between the germline ends. PCR used 60 Vbeta primers and 13 Jbeta primers. Clones were sequenced by immunoSEQ multiplex PCR, and TCRdb holds only the in-frame ones, with some missing. The sample carries about 160,000 clones, around 68% recorded once. Sequencing input: PBMCs. The chain uses TRBV27 and TRBJ2-7, with unresolved D. The TCR comes from a woman aged 40 to 50 in good health and CMV-seropositive. In DNA, the CDR3 is TGTGCCAGCTCCCCTTCCCGGGTTATTTCGTGGGAGCAGTACTTC. Amino acid sequence: CASSPSRVISWEQYF.